This entry features one T cell receptor (beta chain) sequence. An end of the junction differs from the germline gene, which may be a read error. The authors ran a second PCR of roughly 6 to 12 cycles using a sample-barcoded 5' primer and a J-beta primer mix. TCRdb passed the 5' RACE reads through MiXCR, listing each CDR3 protein once. The profile shows 800,000 or so distinct CDR3 sequences, 25% of them singletons. This sample was taken from a study of blood T cells in healthy people across ages. Germline values: CDR1 ENHRY, CDR2 SYGVKD. This CDR3 region has 12 residues. This sample was shared with a second study, whose subject was T cells of mothers and their children.

This sequence was found in a boy under 18 in good health. Sequencing was done on a sample of blood. This sequence joins TRBV10-3 and TRBJ2-1, with D maybe TRBD1 (5 bases). CDR3 region: CAISYQGNEQSF. Written as DNA, the CDR3 is TGTGCCATCAGTTATCAGGGAAATGAGCAGTCCTTC.